This TCR beta chain was sequenced for a study of T cells in Graves' hyperthyroidism and ophthalmopathy. RNA transcripts gave rise to amplified TCR beta CDR3 regions. First-round RT-PCR of the TCR CDR3 relied on the HTBI primer set. Each CDR3 protein gets one entry after TCRdb re-called the multiplex PCR reads with MiXCR. The table shows about 570,000 distinct CDR3 sequences, with about 45% occurring only once. Comment on this clonotype: Its specificity is not known.

Broader study findings: The authors' 13 V-J model separated ophthalmopathy from stable hyperthyroidism. Clonotypes that were expanded in thyroid above 0.001 mostly appeared in blood too.

The CDR3 extends over 14 amino acids. Germline CDR1 and CDR2: MGHRA and YSYEKL. The J segment lost 7 bases and the V segment lost 3 bases, leaving 4 bases of the junction unmatched. Those patients with uncontrolled infection, other autoimmune disease, pregnancy or lactation were excluded. This chain joins TRBV4-1 and TRBJ1-5; 9 bases fit TRBD1. The TCR comes from an adult woman with Graves' disease, either hyperthyroidism or ophthalmopathy (not recorded which). The sample consisted of peripheral blood or thyroid tissue (not recorded which). The CDR3 here is CASSQADRGQPQHF. The CDR3 DNA reads TGCGCCAGCAGCCAGGCCGACAGGGGGCAGCCCCAGCATTTT.